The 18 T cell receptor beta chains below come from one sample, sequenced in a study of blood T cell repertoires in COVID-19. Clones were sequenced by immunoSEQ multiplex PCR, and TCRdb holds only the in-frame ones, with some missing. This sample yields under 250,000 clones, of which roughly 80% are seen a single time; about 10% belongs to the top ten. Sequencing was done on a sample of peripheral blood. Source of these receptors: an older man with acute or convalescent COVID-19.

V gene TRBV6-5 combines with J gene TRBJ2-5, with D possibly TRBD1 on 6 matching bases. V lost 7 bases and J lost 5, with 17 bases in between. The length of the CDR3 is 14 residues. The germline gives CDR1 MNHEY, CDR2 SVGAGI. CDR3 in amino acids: CASNHRVSKETQYF. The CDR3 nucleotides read TGTGCCAGCAACCACAGGGTGAGCAAGGAGACCCAGTACTTC.

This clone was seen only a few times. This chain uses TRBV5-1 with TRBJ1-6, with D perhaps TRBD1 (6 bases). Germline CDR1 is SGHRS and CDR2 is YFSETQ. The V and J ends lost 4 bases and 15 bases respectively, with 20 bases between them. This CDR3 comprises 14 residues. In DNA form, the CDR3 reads TGCGCCAGCAGCGAGCAGGGGTCAGAATCTTACCTCCACTTT. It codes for CASSEQGSESYLHF.

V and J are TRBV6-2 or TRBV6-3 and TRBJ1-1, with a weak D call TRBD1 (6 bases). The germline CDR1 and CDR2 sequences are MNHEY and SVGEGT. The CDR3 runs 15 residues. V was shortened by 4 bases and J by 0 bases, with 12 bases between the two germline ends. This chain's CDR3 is CASSWRQDMNTEAFF. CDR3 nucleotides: TGTGCCAGCAGTTGGAGACAGGACATGAACACTGAAGCTTTCTTT.

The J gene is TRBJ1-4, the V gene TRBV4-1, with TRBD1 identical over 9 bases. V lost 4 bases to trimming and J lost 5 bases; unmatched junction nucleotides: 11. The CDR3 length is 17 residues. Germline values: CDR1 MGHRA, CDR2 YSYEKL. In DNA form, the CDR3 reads TGCGCCAGCAGCCGCATTGCAACCGGGACAGGGAATGAAAAACTGTTTTTT. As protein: CASSRIATGTGNEKLFF.

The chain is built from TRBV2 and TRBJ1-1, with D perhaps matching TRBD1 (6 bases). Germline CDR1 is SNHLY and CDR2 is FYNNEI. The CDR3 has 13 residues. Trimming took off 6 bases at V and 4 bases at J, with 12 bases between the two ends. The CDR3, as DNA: TGTGCCAGCAGGGGGGGGCCGAGCACTGAAGCTTTCTTT. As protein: CASRGGPSTEAFF.

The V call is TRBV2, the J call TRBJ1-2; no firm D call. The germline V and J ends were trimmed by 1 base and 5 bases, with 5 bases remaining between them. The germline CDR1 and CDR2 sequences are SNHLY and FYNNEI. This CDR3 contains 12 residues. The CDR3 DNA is TGTGCCAGCAGTGAAGGTCCGTATGGCTACACCTTC. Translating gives CASSEGPYGYTF.

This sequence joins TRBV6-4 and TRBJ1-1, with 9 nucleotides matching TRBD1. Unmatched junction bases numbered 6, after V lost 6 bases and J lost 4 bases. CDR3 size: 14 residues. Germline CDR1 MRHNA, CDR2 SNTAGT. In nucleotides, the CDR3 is TGTGCCAGCAGACCGGACAGGGGCCCCACTGAAGCTTTCTTT. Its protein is CASRPDRGPTEAFF.

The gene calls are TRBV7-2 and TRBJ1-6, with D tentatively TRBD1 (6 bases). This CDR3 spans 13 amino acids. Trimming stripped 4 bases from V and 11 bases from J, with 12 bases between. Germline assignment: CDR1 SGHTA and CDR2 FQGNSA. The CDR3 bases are TGTGCCAGCAGCTCGTGGGGGGGCCCACCCCTCCACTTT. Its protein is CASSSWGGPPLHF. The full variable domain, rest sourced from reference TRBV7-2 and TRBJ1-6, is GAGVSQSPSNKVTEKGKDVELRCDPISGHTALYWYRQSLGQGLEFLIYFQGNSAPDKSGLPSDRFSAERTGGSVSTLTIQRTQQEDSAVYLCASSSWGGPPLHFGNGTRLTVT.

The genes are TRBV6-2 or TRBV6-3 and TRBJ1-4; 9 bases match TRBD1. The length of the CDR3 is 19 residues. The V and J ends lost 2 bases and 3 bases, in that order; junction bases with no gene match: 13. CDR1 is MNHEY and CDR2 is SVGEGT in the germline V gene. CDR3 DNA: TGTGCCAGCAGTTACCCCTTATCGACCGGGACAGGGCCTAATGAAAAACTGTTTTTT. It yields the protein CASSYPLSTGTGPNEKLFF.

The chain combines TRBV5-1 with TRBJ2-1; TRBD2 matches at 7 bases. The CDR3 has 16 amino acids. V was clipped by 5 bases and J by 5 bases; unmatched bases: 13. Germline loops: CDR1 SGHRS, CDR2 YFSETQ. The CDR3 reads CASSQNRDYLHNEQFF. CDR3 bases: TGCGCCAGCAGTCAAAACCGGGACTACCTCCACAATGAGCAGTTCTTC.

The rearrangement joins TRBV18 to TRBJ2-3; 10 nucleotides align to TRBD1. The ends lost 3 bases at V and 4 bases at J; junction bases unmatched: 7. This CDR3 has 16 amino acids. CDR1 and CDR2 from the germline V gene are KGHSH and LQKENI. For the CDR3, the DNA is TGTGCCAGCTCACCCCCGGGACAGGGGAACGCAGATACGCAGTATTTT. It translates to CASSPPGQGNADTQYF.

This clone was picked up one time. The CDR3 loop is CAIGTGGYEQYF. The CDR3 bases are TGTGCCATCGGGACAGGGGGCTACGAGCAGTACTTC. The chain combines TRBV28 with TRBJ2-7; 11 bases line up with TRBD1. This CDR3 is built from 12 residues. Germline CDR1 reads MDHEN; CDR2 reads SYDVKM. V was pared by 10 bases and J by 3 bases, with 2 bases of the junction left unmatched.

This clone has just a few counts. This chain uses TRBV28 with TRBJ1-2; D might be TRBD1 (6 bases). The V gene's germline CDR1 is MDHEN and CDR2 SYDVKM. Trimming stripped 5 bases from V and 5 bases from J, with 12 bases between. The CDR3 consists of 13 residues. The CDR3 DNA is TGTGCCAGCAGTCCTCCTAGGGGGTATGGCTACACCTTC. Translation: CASSPPRGYGYTF.

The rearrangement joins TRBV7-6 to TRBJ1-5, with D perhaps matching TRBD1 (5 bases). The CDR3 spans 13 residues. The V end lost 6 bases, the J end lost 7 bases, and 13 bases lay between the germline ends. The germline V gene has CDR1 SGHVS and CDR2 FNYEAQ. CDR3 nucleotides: TGTGCCAGCAGTCCAGGGTGGCAACAGCCCCAGCATTTT. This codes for CASSPGWQQPQHF.

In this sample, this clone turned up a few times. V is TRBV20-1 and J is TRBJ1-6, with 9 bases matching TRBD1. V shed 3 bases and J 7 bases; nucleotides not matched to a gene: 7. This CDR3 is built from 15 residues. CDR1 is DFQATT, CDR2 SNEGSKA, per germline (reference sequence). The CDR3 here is CSASTATGGNSPLHF. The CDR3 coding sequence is TGCAGTGCTAGTACAGCGACAGGGGGAAATTCACCCCTCCACTTT.

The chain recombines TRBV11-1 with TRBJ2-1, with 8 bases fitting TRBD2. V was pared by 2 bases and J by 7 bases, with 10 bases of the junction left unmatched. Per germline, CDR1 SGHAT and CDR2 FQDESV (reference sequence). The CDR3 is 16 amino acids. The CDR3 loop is CASSLTGTRVWNEQFF. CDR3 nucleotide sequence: TGTGCCAGCAGCTTAACCGGGACTAGAGTATGGAATGAGCAGTTCTTC. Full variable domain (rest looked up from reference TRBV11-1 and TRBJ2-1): EAEVAQSPRYKITEKSQAVAFWCDPISGHATLYWYRQILGQGPELLVQFQDESVVDDSQLPKDRFSAERLKGVDSTLKIQPAELGDSAMYLCASSLTGTRVWNEQFFGPGTRLTVL.

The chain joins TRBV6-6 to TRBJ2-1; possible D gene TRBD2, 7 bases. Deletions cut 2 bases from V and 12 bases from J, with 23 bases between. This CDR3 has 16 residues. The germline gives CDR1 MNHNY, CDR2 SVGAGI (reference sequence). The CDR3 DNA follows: TGTGCCAGCAGTTACCACCCGGGGGGCCAGGGAAGGGGGCAGTTCTTC. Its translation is CASSYHPGGQGRGQFF.

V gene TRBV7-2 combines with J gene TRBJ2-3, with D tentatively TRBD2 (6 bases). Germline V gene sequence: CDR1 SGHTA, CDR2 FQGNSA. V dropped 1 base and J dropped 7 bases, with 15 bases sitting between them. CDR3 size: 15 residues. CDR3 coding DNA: TGTGCCAGCAGCTTAGAGCGGGCTGGGAGGAATACGCAGTATTTT. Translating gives CASSLERAGRNTQYF.